This TCR beta chain was recorded in a study of CD8 T cells in ankylosing spondylitis (dated by TCRdb to 2016 to 2017). For the wider study: The study set out to find disease-linked TCR variants by profiling T cell receptor beta repertoires in ankylosing spondylitis patients and healthy donors. Peripheral blood samples were taken, and synovial fluid was additionally collected from ankylosing spondylitis patients. In total, the full study cohort was made up of about 99 healthy donors and 25 ankylosing spondylitis patients. General study outcomes and caveats: The disease-linked clones were reported to be significantly enriched in matched synovial fluid samples from ankylosing spondylitis patients. The disease-linked clones showed a CD8+ phenotype and occurred at relatively low frequencies in peripheral blood. A TCR beta motif of several highly homologous amino acid variants appeared characteristic of blood from ankylosing spondylitis patients. Some motif variants had previously been reported in the synovial fluid and blood of reactive arthritis patients, which suggests shared mechanisms of disease initiation.

The sequencing machine was an Illumina HiSeq 2500. TCR beta libraries were prepared by quantitative 5'-RACE with molecular barcodes. The source study handled its data this way. A new computational method, built on a probabilistic model of VDJ rearrangement, was used to identify disease-linked TCR variants. In TCRdb, the public reads were trimmed at Q25 with fastp and aligned with MiXCR, with productive beta chains retained. Every entry covers one CDR3 protein and lists the most common genes and DNA from its rows. TCRdb, not the original authors, processed these V and J calls. The sample table lists fewer than 250,000 distinct CDR3 sequences, more than 9% of them with a count of one. 20% to 25% of the sample belongs to the ten largest clones. Inclusive of the bounding cysteine and phenylalanine, the CDR3 is 15 residues long. Only CDR3 DNA remains: 45 bases, in frame from the first base. The germline V gene sets CDR1 to MNHEY and CDR2 to SVGAGI. The germline V and J ends show losses of 0 bases and 6 bases respectively, and no gene match explains 7 bases of the junction.

This clonotype has a count of ten or more. No cognate antigen has been identified for it. Base qualities are not provided; no much larger clone lies one nucleotide away. The sample consisted of blood, either unsorted or a sorted T cell fraction (not recorded which). The source is a male donor with ankylosing spondylitis or in good health (not recorded which). This chain is built from TRBV6-5 and TRBJ1-1; TRBD1 agrees with 7 junctional bases. The bases are TGTGCCAGCAGTTACTCTCGGACAGGTGATTCTGAAGCTTTCTTT. Protein translation: CASSYSRTGDSEAFF.